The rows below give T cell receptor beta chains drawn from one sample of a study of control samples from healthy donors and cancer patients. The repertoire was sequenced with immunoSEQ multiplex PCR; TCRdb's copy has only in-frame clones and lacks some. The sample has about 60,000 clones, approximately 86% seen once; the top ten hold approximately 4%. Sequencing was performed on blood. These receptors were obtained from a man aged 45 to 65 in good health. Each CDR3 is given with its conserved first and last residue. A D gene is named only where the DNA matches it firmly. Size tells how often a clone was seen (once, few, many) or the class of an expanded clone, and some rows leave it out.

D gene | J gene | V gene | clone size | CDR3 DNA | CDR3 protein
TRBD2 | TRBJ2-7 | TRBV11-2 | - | TGTGCCAGCAGCTTGGGGACTAGCGGCTACTACGAGCAGTACTTC | CASSLGTSGYYEQYF
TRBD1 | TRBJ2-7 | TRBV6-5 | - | TGTGCCAGCAGTTACGGTCGACAGGGGGCAAACGAGCAGTACTTC | CASSYGRQGANEQYF
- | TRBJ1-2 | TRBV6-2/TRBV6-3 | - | TGTGCCAGCAGTTACGGACAGTTACCTTCCTATGGCTACACCTTC | CASSYGQLPSYGYTF
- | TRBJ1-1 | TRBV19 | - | TGTGCCAGTAAGGTCGTTGGGGGGAACACTGAAGCTTTCTTT | CASKVVGGNTEAFF
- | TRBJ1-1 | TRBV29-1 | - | TGCAGCGTTAGCGGGGCCCTGGGGAAGAACACTGAAGCTTTCTTT | CSVSGALGKNTEAFF
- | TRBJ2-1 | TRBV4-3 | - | TGCGCCAGCAGCCAAGACTGGACCGACAATGAGCAGTTCTTC | CASSQDWTDNEQFF
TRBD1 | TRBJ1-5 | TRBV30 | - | TGTGCCTGGAGTCGACAGGGGGCCGGCAATCAGCCCCAGCATTTT | CAWSRQGAGNQPQHF
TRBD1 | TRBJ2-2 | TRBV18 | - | TGTGCCAGCTCACCATTAACGGACAGGGTCACCGGGGAGCTGTTTTTT | CASSPLTDRVTGELFF
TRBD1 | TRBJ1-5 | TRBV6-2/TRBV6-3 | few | TGTGCCAGCAGTCACCTGGACAGGGTCACTCAGCCCCAGCATTTT | CASSHLDRVTQPQHF
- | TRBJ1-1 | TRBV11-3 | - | TGTGCCACCGGAAGCTCTTACACTGAAGCTTTCTTT | CATGSSYTEAFF
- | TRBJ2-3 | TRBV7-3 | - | TGTGCCAGCAGTACGACTCGCCCCACAGATACGCAGTATTTT | CASSTTRPTDTQYF
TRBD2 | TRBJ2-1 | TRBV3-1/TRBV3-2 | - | TGTGCCAGCAGCCTGACTAGCGGGCGGTGGGATGAGCAGTTCTTC | CASSLTSGRWDEQFF
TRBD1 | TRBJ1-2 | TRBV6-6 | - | TGTGCCAGCAGGGCCCCGGGACAGCCTAACTATGGCTACACCTTC | CASRAPGQPNYGYTF
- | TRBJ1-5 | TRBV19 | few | TGTGCCAGTAGTGGGGGACGGATGAGCAATCAGCCCCAGCATTTT | CASSGGRMSNQPQHF
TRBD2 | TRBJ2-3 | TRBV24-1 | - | TGTGCCACCAGTGATCAAACCCAAGCGGGACTCACAGATACGCAGTATTTT | CATSDQTQAGLTDTQYF
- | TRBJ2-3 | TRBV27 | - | TGTGCCAGCAGTTTAAAGGCGGGTGCTACGCAGTATTTT | CASSLKAGATQYF
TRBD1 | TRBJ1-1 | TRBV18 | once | TGTGCCAGCTCATCAACAGGGGGAGTCTGGGGTGAAGCTTTCTTT | CASSSTGGVWGEAFF
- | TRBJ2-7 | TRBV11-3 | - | TGTGCCAGCAGCATAGGCAGGGAACTCTACAATTACGAGCAGTACTTC | CASSIGRELYNYEQYF
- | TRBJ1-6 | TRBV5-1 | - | TGCGCCAGCAGCTTGGGGGCTAATTCACCCCTCCACTTT | CASSLGANSPLHF
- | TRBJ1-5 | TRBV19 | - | TGTGCCAGTAGTGAAGGGGAACAGCCCCAGCATTTT | CASSEGEQPQHF
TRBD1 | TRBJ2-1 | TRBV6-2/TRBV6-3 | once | TGTGCCAGCAGCCCCCCCGGGACAGGGGATCTCAATGAGCAGTTCTTC | CASSPPGTGDLNEQFF
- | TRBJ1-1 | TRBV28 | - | TGTGCCAGCAGAGCCACTATTAACACTGAAGCTTTCTTT | CASRATINTEAFF
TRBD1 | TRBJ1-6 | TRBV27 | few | TGTGCCAGCAGTTTAATCGCTGCCGGGGACAGGGATTTAAGATCACCCCTCCACTTT | CASSLIAAGDRDLRSPLHF
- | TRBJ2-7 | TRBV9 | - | TGTGCCAGCAGCGTAGATCTAAGGAGCTCCTACGAGCAGTACTTC | CASSVDLRSSYEQYF
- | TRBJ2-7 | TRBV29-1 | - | TGCAGCGTTGGGCGCCCGTCCGAGCAGTACTTC | CSVGRPSEQYF
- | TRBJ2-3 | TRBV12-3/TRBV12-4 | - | TGTGCCAGCAGCTTGGATACGCAGTATTTT | CASSLDTQYF
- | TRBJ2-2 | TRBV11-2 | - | TGTGCCAGCAGCCTGGTTGGGACACGAAACACCGGGGAGCTGTTTTTT | CASSLVGTRNTGELFF
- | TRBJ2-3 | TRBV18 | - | TGTGCCAGCTCGCGTCGAATGGAAGATACGCAGTATTTT | CASSRRMEDTQYF
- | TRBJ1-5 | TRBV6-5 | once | TGTGCCAGCAGGCCCCGGAACCCGGGGGCGCCCCAGCATTTT | CASRPRNPGAPQHF
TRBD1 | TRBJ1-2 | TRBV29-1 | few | TGCAGCGTTGAATCCGACAGGGCCCATGGCTACACCTTC | CSVESDRAHGYTF
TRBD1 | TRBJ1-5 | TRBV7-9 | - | TGTGCCAGCAGCTCCCCCGGACAGGGTAATAGTCAGCCCCAGCATTTT | CASSSPGQGNSQPQHF
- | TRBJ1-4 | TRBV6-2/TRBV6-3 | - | TGTGCCAGCAGTTACTATGAAAAACTGTTTTTT | CASSYYEKLFF
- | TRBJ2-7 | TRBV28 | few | TGTGCCAGCAGTCCTCAGTTTTACGAGCAGTACTTC | CASSPQFYEQYF
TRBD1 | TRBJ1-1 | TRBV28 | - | TGTGCCAGCAGGGGACAGGGGATGAACACTGAAGCTTTCTTT | CASRGQGMNTEAFF
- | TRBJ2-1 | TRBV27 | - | TGTGCCAGCAGTTTTGGTGGCAGGCAGTTCTTC | CASSFGGRQFF
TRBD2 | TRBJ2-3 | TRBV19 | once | TGTGCCAGTAGCATAGAAATCGGACTAGCTGGGGCAGATACGCAGTATTTT | CASSIEIGLAGADTQYF
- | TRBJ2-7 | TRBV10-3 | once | TGTGCCATCAGTGAGACTCCCGGGAATACCTACGAGCAGTACTTC | CAISETPGNTYEQYF
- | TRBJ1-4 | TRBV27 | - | TGTGCCAGCAGTTCCCGGGGGGACCATGAAAAACTGTTTTTT | CASSSRGDHEKLFF
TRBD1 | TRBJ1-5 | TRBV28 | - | TGTGCCAGCAGTTCTCAGGGACAGGTAGATCAGCCCCAGCATTTT | CASSSQGQVDQPQHF
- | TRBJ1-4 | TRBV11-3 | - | TGTGCCAGCAGCTTAGACGGCCGCCCGGCAACTAATGAAAAACTGTTTTTT | CASSLDGRPATNEKLFF
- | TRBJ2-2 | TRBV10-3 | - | TGTGCCATCAGTGATGCCGGGACGGCGAACACCGGGGAGCTGTTTTTT | CAISDAGTANTGELFF